The TCR beta chain under discussion was sequenced for a study of post-analysis software for immune sequencing data. General observations from the study: Controls had lower frequencies than patients of about 5 TRBV segments, which included TRBV5-6, TRBV5-1 and TRBV20-1.

Germline V gene sequence: CDR1 ENHRY, CDR2 SYGVKD. The CDR3 extends over 15 amino acids. V lost 6 bases and J 2 bases, leaving 13 bases between the germline ends. Incorporated into the TCR beta cDNA libraries were unique molecular identifiers, which served to reduce PCR and sequencing biases. TCRdb reanalysed the PCR reads using MiXCR and keeps one entry per CDR3 protein. This sample has hundreds of thousands of distinct CDR3 sequences, with around 64% found just once. Remarks on this clonotype: Its antigen is not known.

This chain links TRBV10-3 with TRBJ1-4, with no clear D. Sequenced material: blood. This sequence was found in a girl aged 2 to 9 with multiple sclerosis. The CDR3 coding sequence is TGTGCCATCAGCGCTAGGACTGGCACTAATGAAAAACTGTTTTTT. This encodes CAISARTGTNEKLFF.